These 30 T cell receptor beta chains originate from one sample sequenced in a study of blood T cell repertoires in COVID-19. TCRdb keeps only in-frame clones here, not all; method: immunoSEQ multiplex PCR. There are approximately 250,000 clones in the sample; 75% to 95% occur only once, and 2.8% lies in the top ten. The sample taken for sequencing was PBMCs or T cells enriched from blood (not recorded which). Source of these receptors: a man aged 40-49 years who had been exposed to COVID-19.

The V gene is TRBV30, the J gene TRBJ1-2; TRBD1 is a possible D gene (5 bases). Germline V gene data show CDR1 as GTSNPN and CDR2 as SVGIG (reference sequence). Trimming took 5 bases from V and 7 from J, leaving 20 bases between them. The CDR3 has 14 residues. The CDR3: CAWEMGQGGSGYTF. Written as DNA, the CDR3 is TGTGCCTGGGAGATGGGGCAGGGCGGCTCTGGCTACACCTTC. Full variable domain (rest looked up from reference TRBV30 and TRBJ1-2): SQTIHQWPATLVQPVGSPLSLECTVEGTSNPNLYWYRQAAGRGLQLLFYSVGIGQISSEVPQNLSASRPQDRQFILSSKKLLLSDSGFYLCAWEMGQGGSGYTFGSGTRLTVV.

CDR3 coding DNA: TGTGCCACCAGTGAAACTCGGGGGATGGTTACGCAGTATTTT. Translated: CATSETRGMVTQYF. The chain uses TRBV24-1 and TRBJ2-3; a possible D gene is TRBD2 (6 bases). The length of the CDR3 is 14 residues. V lost 4 bases to trimming and J lost 8 bases, with 15 bases between them. CDR1 and CDR2 from the germline V gene are KGHDR and SFDVKD.

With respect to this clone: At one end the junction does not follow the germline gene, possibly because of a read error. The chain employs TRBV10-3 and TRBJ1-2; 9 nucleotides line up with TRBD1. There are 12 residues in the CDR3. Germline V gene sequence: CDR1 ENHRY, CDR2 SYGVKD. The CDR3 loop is CAISGTGGGGSF. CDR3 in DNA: TGTGCCATCAGTGGAACAGGGGGCGGCGGGAGCTTC.

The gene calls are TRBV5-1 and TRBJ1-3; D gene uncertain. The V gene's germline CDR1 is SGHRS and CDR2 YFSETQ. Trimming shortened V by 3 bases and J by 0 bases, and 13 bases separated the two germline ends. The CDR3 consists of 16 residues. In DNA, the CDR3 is TGCGCCAGCAGCTCGGCGGTGAGAAGCTCTGGAAACACCATATATTTT. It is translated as CASSSAVRSSGNTIYF.

CDR3 protein: CASTAPGRNEQFF. CDR3 nucleotide sequence: TGTGCCAGCACTGCGCCGGGAAGAAATGAGCAGTTCTTC. This chain joins TRBV28 and TRBJ2-1, with D possibly matching TRBD2 (5 bases). Trimming left V 7 bases short and J 7 bases short, with 14 bases between. The CDR3 has 13 residues. Germline CDR1 and CDR2: MDHEN and SYDVKM.

In nucleotides, the CDR3 is TGTGCCAGCAGGAGGAACAGGGTGAGCACTGAAGCTTTCTTT. Translated: CASRRNRVSTEAFF. The chain uses TRBV14 and TRBJ1-1; D may be TRBD1 (6 bases). Germline V CDR1 and CDR2: SGHDN, FVKESK. This CDR3 is built from 14 residues. Trimming left V 6 bases short and J 4 bases short, with 15 bases between.

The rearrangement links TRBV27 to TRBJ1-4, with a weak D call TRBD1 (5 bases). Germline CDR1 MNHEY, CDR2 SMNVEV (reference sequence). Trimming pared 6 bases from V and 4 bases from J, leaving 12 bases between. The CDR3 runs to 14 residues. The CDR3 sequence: CASRPDRINEKLFF. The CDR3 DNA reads TGTGCCAGCAGACCCGACAGAATTAATGAAAAACTGTTTTTT.

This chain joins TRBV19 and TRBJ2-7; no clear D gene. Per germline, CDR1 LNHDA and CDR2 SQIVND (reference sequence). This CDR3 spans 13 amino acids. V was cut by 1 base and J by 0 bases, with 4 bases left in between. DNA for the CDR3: TGTGCCAGTAGTATAGGCGGCTCCTACGAGCAGTACTTC. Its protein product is CASSIGGSYEQYF.

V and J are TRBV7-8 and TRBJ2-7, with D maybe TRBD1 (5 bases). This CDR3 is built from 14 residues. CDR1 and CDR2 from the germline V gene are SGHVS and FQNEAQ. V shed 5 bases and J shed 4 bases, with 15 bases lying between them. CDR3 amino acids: CASSRHDSRYEQYF. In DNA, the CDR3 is TGTGCCAGCAGCCGCCATGACAGCAGATACGAGCAGTACTTC.

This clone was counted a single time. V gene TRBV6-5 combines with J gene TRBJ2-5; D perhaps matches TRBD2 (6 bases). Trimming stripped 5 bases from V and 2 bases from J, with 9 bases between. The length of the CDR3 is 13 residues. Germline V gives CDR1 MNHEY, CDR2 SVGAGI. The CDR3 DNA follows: TGTGCCAGCAGTAGCGGGCCTCAAGAGACCCAGTACTTC. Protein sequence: CASSSGPQETQYF.

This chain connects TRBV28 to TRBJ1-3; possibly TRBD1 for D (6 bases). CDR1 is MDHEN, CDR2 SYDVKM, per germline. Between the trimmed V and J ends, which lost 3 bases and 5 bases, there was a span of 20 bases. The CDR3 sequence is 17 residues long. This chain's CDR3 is CASSFRAWSRGRNTIYF. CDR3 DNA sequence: TGTGCCAGCAGTTTCAGGGCTTGGAGCAGGGGAAGAAACACCATATATTTT.

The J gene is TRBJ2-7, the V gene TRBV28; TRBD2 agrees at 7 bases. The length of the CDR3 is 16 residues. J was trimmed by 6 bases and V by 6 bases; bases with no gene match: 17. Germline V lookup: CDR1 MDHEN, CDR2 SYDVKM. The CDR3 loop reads CASRGQRLALTVEQYF. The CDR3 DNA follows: TGTGCCAGCAGGGGCCAGAGACTAGCCTTAACGGTCGAGCAGTACTTC.

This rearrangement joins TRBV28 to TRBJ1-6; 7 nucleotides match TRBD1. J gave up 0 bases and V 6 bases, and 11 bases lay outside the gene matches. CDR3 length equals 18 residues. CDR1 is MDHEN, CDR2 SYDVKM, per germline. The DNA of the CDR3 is TGTGCCAGCAGGACAGGGATGAGGCAGGGCTCCTATAATTCACCCCTCCACTTT. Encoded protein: CASRTGMRQGSYNSPLHF.

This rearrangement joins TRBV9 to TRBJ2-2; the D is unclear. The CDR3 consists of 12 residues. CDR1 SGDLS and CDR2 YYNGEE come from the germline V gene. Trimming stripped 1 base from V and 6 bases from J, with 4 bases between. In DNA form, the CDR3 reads TGTGCCAGCAGCGTATCGGCCGGGGAGCTGTTTTTT. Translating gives CASSVSAGELFF.

The CDR3 coding sequence is TGTGCCATCAGTGAGTCGGCGGGGATCTCTAATGAAAAACTGTTTTTT. Protein sequence: CAISESAGISNEKLFF. The J gene is TRBJ1-4, the V gene TRBV10-3; D not certain. Per the germline V gene, CDR1 is ENHRY and CDR2 is SYGVKD. The V end was cut by 0 bases, the J end by 3 bases, with 11 bases between. This CDR3 is 16 amino acids long.

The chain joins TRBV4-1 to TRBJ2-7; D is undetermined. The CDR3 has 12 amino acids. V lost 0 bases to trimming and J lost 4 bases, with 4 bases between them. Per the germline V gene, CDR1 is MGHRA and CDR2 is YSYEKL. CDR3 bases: TGCGCCAGCAGCCAAGATGTATACGAGCAGTACTTC. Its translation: CASSQDVYEQYF.

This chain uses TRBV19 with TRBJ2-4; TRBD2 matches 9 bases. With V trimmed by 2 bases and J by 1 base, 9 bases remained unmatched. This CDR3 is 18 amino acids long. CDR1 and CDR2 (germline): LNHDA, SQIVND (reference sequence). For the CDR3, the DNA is TGTGCCAGTAGTATACGCCCTTCCAGCGGGAGGGCCAAAAACATTCAGTACTTC. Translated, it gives CASSIRPSSGRAKNIQYF.

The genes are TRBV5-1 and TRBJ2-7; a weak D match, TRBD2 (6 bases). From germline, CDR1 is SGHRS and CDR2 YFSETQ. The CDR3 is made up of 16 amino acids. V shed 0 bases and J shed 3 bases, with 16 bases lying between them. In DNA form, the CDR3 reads TGCGCCAGCAGCTTGGCCTGGGTTAGCGGCATCTACGAGCAGTACTTC. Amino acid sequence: CASSLAWVSGIYEQYF.

The CDR3 loop is CASRNQGVLAGFQETQYF. In DNA form, the CDR3 reads TGTGCCAGCCGAAATCAGGGGGTGCTAGCGGGCTTCCAAGAGACCCAGTACTTC. The chain links TRBV27 to TRBJ2-5; TRBD2 is a possible D gene (8 bases). Trimming left V 8 bases short and J 1 base short, with 26 bases between. Germline CDR1 reads MNHEY; CDR2 reads SMNVEV (reference sequence). The CDR3 length is 18 residues.

CDR3 DNA sequence: TGTGCCAGCCTGGCAAGTGAAAAACTGTTTTTT. Its protein product is CASLASEKLFF. The chain uses TRBV28 and TRBJ1-4; unclear D gene. CDR3 length: 11 amino acids. V was clipped by 8 bases and J by 7 bases, with 8 bases between them. CDR1 and CDR2 (germline): MDHEN, SYDVKM.

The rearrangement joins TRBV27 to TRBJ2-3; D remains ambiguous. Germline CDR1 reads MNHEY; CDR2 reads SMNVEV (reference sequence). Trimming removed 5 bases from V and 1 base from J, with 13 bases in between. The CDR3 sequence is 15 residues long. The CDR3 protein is CASSHPPMRTDTQYF. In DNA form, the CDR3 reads TGTGCCAGCAGTCACCCCCCTATGCGCACAGATACGCAGTATTTT.

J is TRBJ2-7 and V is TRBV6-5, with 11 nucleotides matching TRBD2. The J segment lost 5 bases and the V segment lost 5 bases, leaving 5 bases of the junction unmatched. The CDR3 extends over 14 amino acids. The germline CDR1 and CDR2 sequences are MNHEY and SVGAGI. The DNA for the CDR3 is TGTGCCAGCAGTCTACTAGCGGGAGTTCACGAGCAGTACTTC. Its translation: CASSLLAGVHEQYF.

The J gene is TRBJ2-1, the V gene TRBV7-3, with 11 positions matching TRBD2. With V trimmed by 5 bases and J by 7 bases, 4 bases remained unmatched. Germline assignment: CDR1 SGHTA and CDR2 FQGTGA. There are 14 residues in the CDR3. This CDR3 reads CASSPGTSGNEQFF. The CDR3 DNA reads TGTGCCAGCAGCCCCGGGACTAGCGGAAATGAGCAGTTCTTC.

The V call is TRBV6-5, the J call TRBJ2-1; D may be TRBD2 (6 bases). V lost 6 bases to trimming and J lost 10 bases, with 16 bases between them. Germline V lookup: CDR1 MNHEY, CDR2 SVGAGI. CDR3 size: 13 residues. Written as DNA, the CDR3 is TGTGCCAGCAGCAGCGGGCCGGGAAGGGAGCAGTTCTTC. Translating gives CASSSGPGREQFF.

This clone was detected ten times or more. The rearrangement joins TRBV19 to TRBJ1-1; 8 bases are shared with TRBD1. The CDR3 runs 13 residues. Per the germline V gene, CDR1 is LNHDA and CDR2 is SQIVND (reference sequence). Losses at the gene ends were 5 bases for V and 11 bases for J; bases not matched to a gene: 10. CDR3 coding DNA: TGTGCCAGTAGTGACAGGGGAGGGCTTCGGGCTTTCTTT. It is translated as CASSDRGGLRAFF.

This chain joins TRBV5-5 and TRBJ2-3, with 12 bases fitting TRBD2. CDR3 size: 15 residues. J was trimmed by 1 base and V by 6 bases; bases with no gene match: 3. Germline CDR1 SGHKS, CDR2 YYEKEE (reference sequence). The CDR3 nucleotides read TGTGCCAGCACTCGACTAGCGGGGGGCACAGATACGCAGTATTTT. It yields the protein CASTRLAGGTDTQYF.

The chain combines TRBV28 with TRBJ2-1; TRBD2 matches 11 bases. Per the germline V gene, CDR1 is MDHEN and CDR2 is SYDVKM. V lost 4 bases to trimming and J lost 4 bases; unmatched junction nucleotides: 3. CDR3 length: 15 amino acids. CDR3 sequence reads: CASSSLAGEYNEQFF. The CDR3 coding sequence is TGTGCCAGCAGTTCACTAGCGGGAGAATACAATGAGCAGTTCTTC. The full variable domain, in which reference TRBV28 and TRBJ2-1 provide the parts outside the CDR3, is DVKVTQSSRYLVKRTGEKVFLECVQDMDHENMFWYRQDPGLGLRLIYFSYDVKMKEKGDIPEGYSVSREKKERFSLILESASTNQTSMYLCASSSLAGEYNEQFFGPGTRLTVL.

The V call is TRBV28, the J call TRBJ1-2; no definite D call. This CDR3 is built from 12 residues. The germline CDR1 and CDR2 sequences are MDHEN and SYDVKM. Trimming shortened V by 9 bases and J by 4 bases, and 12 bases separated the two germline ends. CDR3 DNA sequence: TGTGCCAGTTCCCAGAAATCCTATGGCTACACCTTC. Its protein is CASSQKSYGYTF.

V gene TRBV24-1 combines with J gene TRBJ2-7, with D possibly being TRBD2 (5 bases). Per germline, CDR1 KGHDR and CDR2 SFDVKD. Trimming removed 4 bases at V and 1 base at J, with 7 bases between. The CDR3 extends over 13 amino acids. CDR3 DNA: TGTGCCACCAGTGAGAGGGATTCCTACGAGCAGTACTTC. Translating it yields CATSERDSYEQYF.

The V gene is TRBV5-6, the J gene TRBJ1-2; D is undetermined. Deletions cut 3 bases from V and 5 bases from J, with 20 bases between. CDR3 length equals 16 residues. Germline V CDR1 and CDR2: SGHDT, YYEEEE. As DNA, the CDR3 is TGTGCCAGCAGCTCCGAAGAGCGACTAACTCTATATGGCTACACCTTC. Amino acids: CASSSEERLTLYGYTF.